This passage covers 5 T cell receptor beta chains from one sample sequenced in a study of T cell repertoires in ileal Crohn's disease. This table comes from immunoSEQ multiplex PCR, and its TCRdb copy is limited to in-frame clones, with some not included. In the table there are approximately 13,000 clones, roughly 80% of which are singletons. Source material: ileal tissue. These receptors were obtained from an adult with Crohn's disease.

The CDR3 spells CASSSPTGGTDTQYF. The DNA of the CDR3 is TGTGCCAGCAGCTCGCCGACAGGGGGCACAGATACGCAGTATTTT. This rearrangement joins TRBV5-4 to TRBJ2-3; 8 bases fit TRBD1. The V gene end was trimmed by 3 bases and the J gene end by 1 base; junction bases not matched to a gene: 4. The CDR3 loop spans 15 amino acids. Looked up from germline, CDR1 is SGHNT and CDR2 is YYREEE (reference sequence).

The genes are TRBV9 and TRBJ1-4, with TRBD1 matching over 9 bases. The CDR3 loop spans 15 amino acids. Germline assignment: CDR1 SGDLS and CDR2 YYNGEE. With 3 bases clipped from V and 5 bases from J, the junction kept 5 bases outside the gene matches. CDR3 sequence reads: CASSGRTGENEKLFF. CDR3 nucleotides: TGTGCCAGCAGCGGGCGGACAGGGGAGAATGAAAAACTGTTTTTT.

V gene TRBV5-1 combines with J gene TRBJ2-1; 7 nucleotides align to TRBD1. The CDR3 has 16 amino acids. Germline values: CDR1 SGHRS, CDR2 YFSETQ. The trim removed 0 bases at V and 1 base at J, leaving 4 bases unmatched. CDR3 DNA: TGCGCCAGCAGCTTGGAGGGGGCCGGTTCCTACAATGAGCAGTTCTTC. As protein: CASSLEGAGSYNEQFF.

The chain couples TRBV14 to TRBJ1-5, with D perhaps TRBD1 (6 bases). CDR3 length equals 18 residues. Trimming removed 7 bases from V and 0 bases from J, with 22 bases in between. Germline CDR1 SGHDN, CDR2 FVKESK. CDR3 in DNA: TGTGCCAGCACCAAAGCCCAAGGGGGACCCTATAGCAATCAGCCCCAGCATTTT. As protein: CASTKAQGGPYSNQPQHF. The entire variable domain, with the rest obtained from reference TRBV14 and TRBJ1-5, is as follows: EAGVTQFPSHSVIEKGQTVTLRCDPISGHDNLYWYRRVMGKEIKFLLHFVKESKQDESGMPNNRFLAERTGGTYSTLKVQPAELEDSGVYFCASTKAQGGPYSNQPQHFGDGTRLSIL.

The chain links TRBV28 to TRBJ2-2; 11 bases are shared with TRBD1. With V trimmed by 8 bases and J by 6 bases, 8 bases remained unmatched. Germline values: CDR1 MDHEN, CDR2 SYDVKM. This CDR3 contains 15 residues. The CDR3 reads CASFSGTGGSGELFF. The CDR3 region has the DNA TGTGCCAGCTTTTCCGGGACAGGGGGTTCCGGGGAGCTGTTTTTT. The full variable domain, rest sourced from reference TRBV28 and TRBJ2-2, is DVKVTQSSRYLVKRTGEKVFLECVQDMDHENMFWYRQDPGLGLRLIYFSYDVKMKEKGDIPEGYSVSREKKERFSLILESASTNQTSMYLCASFSGTGGSGELFFGEGSRLTVL.